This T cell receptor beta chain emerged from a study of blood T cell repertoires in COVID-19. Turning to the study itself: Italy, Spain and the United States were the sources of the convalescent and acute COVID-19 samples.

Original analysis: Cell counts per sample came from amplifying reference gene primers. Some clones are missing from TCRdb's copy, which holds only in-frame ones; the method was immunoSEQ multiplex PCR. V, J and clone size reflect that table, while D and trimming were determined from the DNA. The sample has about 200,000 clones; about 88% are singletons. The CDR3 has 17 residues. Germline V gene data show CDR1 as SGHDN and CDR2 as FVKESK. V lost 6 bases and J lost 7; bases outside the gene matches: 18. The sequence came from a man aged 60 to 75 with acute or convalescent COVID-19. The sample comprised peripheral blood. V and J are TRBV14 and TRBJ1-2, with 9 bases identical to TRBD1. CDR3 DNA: TGTGCCAGCAGTCGATATCTACAGGGGGCGGCGGATAGTGGCTACACCTTC. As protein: CASSRYLQGAADSGYTF.